The 25 T cell receptor beta chains below come from one sample, sequenced in a study of blood T cells in healthy people across ages. Through a sample-barcoded 5' primer and a J-beta primer mix, a second PCR was run for roughly 7 to 12 cycles. TCRdb redid the calling of the 5' RACE reads with MiXCR, one entry per CDR3 protein. The sample lists roughly 800,000 distinct CDR3 sequences, 58% seen once, with 20% to 25% in the top ten. Source material: blood. Receptors were obtained from a young man in good health.

This clonotype was seen at least ten times. In DNA form, the CDR3 reads TGTGCCAGCAGCCAAGTTTTGACAGGGGTTGGCAATGAGCAGTTCTTC. The encoded protein is CASSQVLTGVGNEQFF. The chain combines TRBV4-2 with TRBJ2-1, with 8 nucleotides matching TRBD1. Per the germline V gene, CDR1 is LGHNA and CDR2 is YNFKEQ. With V trimmed by 1 base and J by 6 bases, 8 bases remained unmatched. The CDR3 has 16 amino acids.

The chain has TRBV20-1 and TRBJ2-7; 7 bases fit TRBD2. There are 13 residues in the CDR3. CDR1 DFQATT and CDR2 SNEGSKA come from the germline V gene (reference sequence). V shed 3 bases and J 5 bases; nucleotides not matched to a gene: 7. The CDR3 loop reads CSARGGPLDEQYF. In nucleotides, the CDR3 is TGCAGTGCTAGGGGAGGGCCCCTCGACGAGCAGTACTTC.

This clonotype was seen only a few times. The chain is built from TRBV27 and TRBJ2-3; D remains unclear. Germline V gene lookup returns CDR1 MNHEY and CDR2 SMNVEV (reference sequence). This CDR3 spans 12 amino acids. Trimming took 3 bases from V and 5 from J, leaving 6 bases between them. The CDR3: CASSLGLDTQYF. CDR3 bases: TGTGCCAGCAGTTTGGGTCTAGATACGCAGTATTTT.

To note about this clonotype: At one end the junction does not follow the germline gene, possibly because of a read error. The chain joins TRBV7-2 to TRBJ2-3; D unclear. The CDR3 is 13 amino acids. Per the germline V gene, CDR1 is SGHTA and CDR2 is FQGNSA. The CDR3 here is CAGSLASTDTQYF. The CDR3 DNA reads TGTGCCGGCAGCTTAGCCTCCACAGATACGCAGTATTTT.

Concerning this clonotype itself: This may come from a read error, since a much larger clone is one base off. This rearrangement joins TRBV7-9 to TRBJ2-6; the D gene is possibly TRBD2 (5 bases). The V gene's germline CDR1 is SEHNR and CDR2 FQNEAQ (reference sequence). This CDR3 contains 15 residues. Trimming left V 6 bases short and J 4 bases short, with 13 bases between. This CDR3 is CASRAGWRGANVLTF. The CDR3 DNA follows: TGTGCCAGCAGGGCCGGCTGGAGGGGGGCCAACGTCCTGACTTTC.

The gene calls are TRBV7-2 and TRBJ2-3; D might be TRBD1 or TRBD2, each matching 5 bases. The V gene's germline CDR1 is SGHTA and CDR2 FQGNSA. The germline V and J ends were trimmed by 1 base and 11 bases, with 16 bases remaining between them. This CDR3 spans 14 amino acids. DNA for the CDR3: TGTGCCAGCAGCTTAGGCTGGGGGAAATATGAGCAGTATTTT. Its protein product is CASSLGWGKYEQYF.

The chain couples TRBV18 to TRBJ2-7; either TRBD1 or TRBD2 may fit D (5 bases each). V was shortened by 6 bases and J by 2 bases, with 17 bases between the two germline ends. Per germline, CDR1 KGHSH and CDR2 LQKENI. There are 15 residues in the CDR3. DNA of the CDR3: TGTGCCAGCTCGGGGAAAGGGACGGAAACCTACGAGCAGTACTTC. Translation gives CASSGKGTETYEQYF.

The V and J genes are TRBV18 and TRBJ2-7; D ambiguous. The V end was cut by 0 bases, the J end by 2 bases, with 8 bases between. This CDR3 has 14 residues. Germline V lookup: CDR1 KGHSH, CDR2 LQKENI. Here the CDR3 DNA reads TGTGCCAGCTCACCACCCGGGCTGCCCTACGAGCAGTACTTC. It codes for CASSPPGLPYEQYF.

This clonotype was counted a few times. The V call is TRBV18, the J call TRBJ2-3; D is undetermined. Trimming took 2 bases from V and 1 from J, leaving 7 bases between them. This CDR3 contains 14 residues. Looked up from germline, CDR1 is KGHSH and CDR2 is LQKENI. The CDR3 region has the DNA TGTGCCAGCTCACCAGGACGGGGCACAGATACGCAGTATTTT. Amino acids: CASSPGRGTDTQYF.

The gene calls are TRBV20-1 and TRBJ2-1; D could derive from TRBD1 or TRBD2 (5 bases each). V was pared by 4 bases and J by 1 base, with 11 bases between. There are 14 residues in the CDR3. CDR1 and CDR2 (germline): DFQATT, SNEGSKA (reference sequence). The DNA of the CDR3 is TGCAGTGCTAAGAGCTGGGGGTCCTACAATGAGCAGTTCTTC. Its protein product is CSAKSWGSYNEQFF.

The J gene is TRBJ2-3, the V gene TRBV6-2 or TRBV6-3; D might be TRBD2 (5 bases). V was pared by 5 bases and J by 7 bases, with 10 bases between. This CDR3 spans 12 amino acids. CDR1 and CDR2 from the germline V gene are MNHEY and SVGEGT. CDR3 protein: CASSPDYNTQYF. CDR3 coding DNA: TGTGCCAGCAGTCCTGACTATAATACGCAGTATTTT.

A few counts support this clonotype. This chain links TRBV29-1 with TRBJ2-3, with 11 bases lining up with TRBD2. J was trimmed by 4 bases and V by 4 bases; bases with no gene match: 4. This CDR3 is built from 14 residues. Looked up from germline, CDR1 is SQVTM and CDR2 is ANQGSEA. This CDR3 reads CSVVAGGKADTQYF. The CDR3 coding sequence is TGCAGCGTTGTAGCGGGAGGGAAAGCAGATACGCAGTATTTT.

Concerning this clonotype: Germline is not matched at one junction end, which may reflect a read error. The chain is built from TRBV28 and TRBJ2-5, with TRBD1 matching 8 bases. The J call is uncertain, as TRBJ2-7 better fits the DNA end. CDR3 length: 14 residues. Germline lookup yields CDR1 MDHEN and CDR2 SYDVKM. CDR3 loop: CTSRGQAISYEQYF. CDR3 DNA: TGTACCAGCAGGGGACAGGCCATTTCCTACGAGCAGTACTTC.

This clonotype appeared once. The junction departs from the called germline gene at one end, perhaps through a read error. The chain employs TRBV20-1 and TRBJ2-5, with unresolved D. The CDR3 totals 12 residues. Germline V gives CDR1 DFQATT, CDR2 SNEGSKA (reference sequence). This chain's CDR3 is CSARLFQEAQYF. CDR3 sequence (DNA): TGCAGTGCCCGATTATTCCAAGAGGCCCAGTACTTC.

This clonotype was detected a few times. The V gene is TRBV29-1, the J gene TRBJ2-7; D could derive from TRBD1 or TRBD2 (5 bases each). The CDR3 contains 11 residues. Germline loops: CDR1 SQVTM, CDR2 ANQGSEA. V was clipped by 1 base and J by 6 bases, with 7 bases between them. This CDR3 is CSVEGGSEQYF. CDR3 sequence (DNA): TGCAGCGTTGAAGGGGGGAGCGAGCAGTACTTC.

This rearrangement joins TRBV6-2 or TRBV6-3 to TRBJ1-6, with TRBD1 identical over 10 bases. CDR1 MNHEY and CDR2 SVGEGT come from the germline V gene. The CDR3 loop spans 15 amino acids. The junction had 8 bases not matched to a gene; V was cut back by 5 bases and J by 10 bases. CDR3 sequence reads: CASSDPGTGDSPLHF. The CDR3 DNA reads as TGTGCCAGCAGTGACCCCGGGACAGGGGACTCACCCCTCCACTTT.

V and J are TRBV29-1 and TRBJ2-4, with D maybe TRBD2 (6 bases). This CDR3 has 15 amino acids. The germline CDR1 and CDR2 sequences are SQVTM and ANQGSEA. V was clipped by 7 bases and J by 1 base, with 17 bases between them. CDR3 DNA sequence: TGCAGCGCGAGGACGGGGGTAGATGCCAAAAACATTCAGTACTTC. This encodes CSARTGVDAKNIQYF.

The chain is built from TRBV7-2 and TRBJ2-3; 10 nucleotides agree with TRBD2. This CDR3 is built from 14 residues. Trimming removed 5 bases from V and 6 bases from J; junction bases left unmatched: 5. The germline V gene encodes CDR1 SGHTA and CDR2 FQGNSA. CDR3 sequence (DNA): TGTGCCAGCAGCCAAACTAGCGGGGTGGATACGCAGTATTTT. Protein: CASSQTSGVDTQYF.

Only a few counts were recorded for this clonotype. This chain joins TRBV29-1 and TRBJ2-7, with 8 bases aligning to TRBD2. Germline V gene data show CDR1 as SQVTM and CDR2 as ANQGSEA. The CDR3 is 15 residues long. V lost 3 bases, J lost 1 base, and 8 bases stayed unmatched. The CDR3 loop is CSVDDPGGGSYEQYF. CDR3 nucleotide sequence: TGCAGCGTTGACGACCCCGGGGGGGGGTCCTACGAGCAGTACTTC.

The CDR3 region is CASSYRATASYEQYF. The CDR3 coding sequence is TGTGCCAGCAGTTATCGAGCGACAGCGTCCTACGAGCAGTACTTC. The J gene is TRBJ2-7, the V gene TRBV6-2 or TRBV6-3, with a tentative D call TRBD1 (5 bases). The V gene lost 3 bases and the J gene lost 1 base, with 13 bases spanning the gap. The germline V gene encodes CDR1 MNHEY and CDR2 SVGEGT. The CDR3 sequence is 15 residues long.

The V gene is TRBV6-2 or TRBV6-3, the J gene TRBJ2-3; a possible D gene is TRBD2 (5 bases). Looked up from germline, CDR1 is MNHEY and CDR2 is SVGEGT. The CDR3 is 15 residues long. The V end lost 2 bases, the J end lost 4 bases, and 13 bases lay between the germline ends. The CDR3 DNA reads as TGTGCCAGCAGTTACGAGCGGCGATACGCAGATACGCAGTATTTT. Protein: CASSYERRYADTQYF.

The genes are TRBV10-3 and TRBJ2-7, with TRBD1 matching over 10 bases. The CDR3 is 13 residues long. Germline CDR1 ENHRY, CDR2 SYGVKD. Unmatched junction bases numbered 1, after V lost 2 bases and J lost 6 bases. CDR3 DNA: TGTGCCATCAGTGAGGGACAGGGGGGCGAGCAGTACTTC. Its protein product is CAISEGQGGEQYF.

This clonotype occurred once. V is TRBV29-1 and J is TRBJ2-4; D is perhaps TRBD1 (6 bases). This CDR3 is built from 12 residues. The germline CDR1 and CDR2 sequences are SQVTM and ANQGSEA. V lost 6 bases and J 15 bases, leaving 21 bases between the germline ends. CDR3 in amino acids: CSVQGGFDERYF. CDR3 sequence (DNA): TGCAGCGTACAAGGGGGTTTCGACGAGCGGTACTTC.

Concerning this clonotype itself: The junction does not match germline at one end; this may be a read error. CDR3 residues: CASSQDSALFTDMQYF. The CDR3 bases are TGCGCCAGCAGCCAAGACAGCGCGCTCTTCACAGATATGCAGTATTTT. This rearrangement joins TRBV4-1 to TRBJ2-3; no clear D gene. The CDR3 loop spans 16 amino acids. Germline V gene sequence: CDR1 MGHRA, CDR2 YSYEKL.

A few counts support this clonotype. The chain recombines TRBV4-3 with TRBJ2-5, with a tentative D call TRBD2 (6 bases). V was clipped by 0 bases and J by 3 bases, with 11 bases between them. This CDR3 has 15 amino acids. Germline CDR1 LGHNA, CDR2 YSLEER. CDR3 coding DNA: TGCGCCAGCAGCCAAGATCGGGGGTCTGAAGAGACCCAGTACTTC. Translated, it gives CASSQDRGSEETQYF.